This entry describes one T cell receptor beta chain. Its antigen specificity is not known. No much larger clone exists at a distance of one base, and base qualities are not known. Patients with autoimmune disease history or receiving systemic immunosuppression were excluded from the trial. In every dose cohort, peripheral blood was drawn for TCR sequencing at baseline, cycle 4 day 1, and cycle 7 day 1. Samples were obtained from an open-label, multicenter, first-in-human phase I dose-escalation trial of ivuxolimab. Adults with locally advanced or metastatic melanoma, renal cell, hepatocellular, or head and neck squamous cell carcinoma were enrolled in the trial. CD4+ and CD8+ T cells were sorted separately from peripheral blood before TCR sequencing. Genomic DNA was extracted from sorted cells for sequencing of the TCRbeta CDR3 region. TCRbeta CDR3 regions were sequenced using the immunoSEQ Assay. TCRdb mirrors the immuneACCESS table, restricted to in-frame sequences. Some clones are absent from its copies; in checked studies, under half trace to an unresolved V gene, and the reason for the others is unknown. A total of 75,000 to 95,000 clones appear in this sample, 84% of them only once. Around 0.5% of the sample goes to the ten largest clones.

Reading the germline V gene gives CDR1 MDHEN and CDR2 SYDVKM. Trimming at the junction amounts to 3 bases on V and 4 bases on J, and the germline ends lie 12 bases apart. Inclusive of the bounding cysteine and phenylalanine, the CDR3 is 14 residues long. Only the CDR3 part of the read is kept: 42 bases, read in frame from the first base. The data originate from a study of OX40 agonist ivuxolimab in advanced cancers. For the wider study: Ivuxolimab, which targeted the costimulatory receptor OX40 (CD134), was an agonistic, fully human IgG2 monoclonal antibody. Intravenous ivuxolimab was administered to patients every 2 weeks at six dose levels: 0.01, 0.1, 0.3, 1.5, 3 and 10 mg/kg. Of the approximately 53 patients in dose escalation, about 19 had hepatocellular carcinoma, roughly 15 had melanoma, 9 had renal cell carcinoma and 9 had head and neck cancer. The purpose of peripheral TCRbeta sequencing was to test whether ivuxolimab changed TCR sequence diversity and led to clonal T-cell expansion. Patients were allowed to have had prior anti-PD-1, anti-PD-L1 or anti-CTLA-4 therapy, and approximately 40% of the dose-escalation patients had been treated with checkpoint inhibitors. The monotherapy dose-escalation portion (N of about 57 patients) of the phase I ivuxolimab trial is reported in the paper. The dose-escalation cohort was roughly 80% male with a mean age of approximately 60 years, ranging from about 23 to 85. Partial responses occurred in three dose-escalation patients, of whom one had hepatocellular carcinoma and two had cutaneous melanoma.

The paper's findings and limits, for the study overall: Which antigens the clonally expanded peripheral T cells were specific for was not determined. At doses from 0.1 to 3.0 mg/kg, clonal expansion was seen in both CD4+ and CD8+ blood T cells between baseline and week 6. Low levels of normalized T-cell clonal expansion were also shown by some nonresponding patients. In the 0.1-3.0 mg/kg groups, partial responders were among the patients with the lowest normalized peripheral clonal expansion, particularly in CD8+ T cells. After ivuxolimab, more expanded clones were found on average in CD8+ T cells than in CD4+ T cells.

The specimen comprised CD4+ or CD8+ T cells sorted from blood, sampled in a trial of the OX40 agonist ivuxolimab. The receptor chain draws on TRBV28 and TRBJ1-1; a confident D gene designation cannot be given. This receptor was identified in an adult with an advanced solid tumor such as melanoma, head and neck, liver or kidney cancer. The CDR3 corresponds to CASSLGGRITEAFF. The DNA sequence is as follows: TGTGCCAGCAGTTTGGGAGGGAGGATCACTGAAGCTTTCTTT.